These 18 T cell receptor beta chains share one sample of origin, sequenced in a study of blood T cells in healthy people across ages. A second 7 to 11 cycle PCR used barcoded and J-beta primers. In TCRdb, the 5' RACE reads were re-called with MiXCR into one record per CDR3 protein. The repertoire consists of 650,000 to 950,000 distinct CDR3 sequences, with around 45% occurring once and the leading ten covering roughly a fifth. Input material: blood. These receptors were taken from a man aged 55 to 70 in good health.

The chain has TRBV3-1 and TRBJ2-5, with no clear D. The DNA end is a closer match to TRBJ2-7, so the J assignment may be wrong. The CDR3 contains 12 residues. Germline assignment: CDR1 LGHDT and CDR2 YNNKEL (reference sequence). CDR3 bases: TGTGCCAGCAGCCAAGTTCTTCACGAGCAGTACTTC. It codes for CASSQVLHEQYF.

This clonotype was observed a handful of times. The gene calls are TRBV15 and TRBJ2-2, with 7 nucleotides matching TRBD1. Germline CDR1 LNHNV, CDR2 YYDKDF (reference sequence). V lost 4 bases to trimming and J lost 11 bases; unmatched junction nucleotides: 1. CDR3 size: 11 residues. Here the CDR3 reads CATSNRGELFF. As DNA, the CDR3 is TGTGCCACCAGCAACAGGGGCGAGCTGTTTTTT.

This clonotype was observed a handful of times. This chain joins TRBV29-1 and TRBJ1-1; D possibly corresponds to TRBD1 (6 bases). CDR1 and CDR2 from the germline V gene are SQVTM and ANQGSEA. The CDR3 spans 14 residues. V was pared by 7 bases and J by 3 bases, with 18 bases between. For the CDR3, the DNA is TGCAGCGCCCGCGTATGGGGGGCAGACACTGAAGCTTTCTTT. It is translated as CSARVWGADTEAFF.

This sequence joins TRBV5-1 and TRBJ1-2; TRBD1 agrees at 8 bases. J was trimmed by 8 bases and V by 4 bases; bases with no gene match: 10. The CDR3 has 14 amino acids. Germline V gene lookup returns CDR1 SGHRS and CDR2 YFSETQ. Written as DNA, the CDR3 is TGCGCCAGCAGCGGGATGACAGGGGAGGTGGGCTACACCTTC. Amino acids: CASSGMTGEVGYTF.

This clonotype was seen only a few times. The J gene is TRBJ2-7, the V gene TRBV5-1; no firm D call. The germline CDR1 and CDR2 sequences are SGHRS and YFSETQ. The CDR3 runs to 14 residues. Trimming took 0 bases from V and 2 from J, leaving 9 bases between them. The CDR3 loop is CASSLDSTAYEQYF. The CDR3 DNA reads TGCGCCAGCAGCTTGGATTCAACTGCCTACGAGCAGTACTTC.

The chain is built from TRBV5-1 and TRBJ2-1, with 7 bases matching TRBD1. The CDR3 is 15 residues long. Germline-derived CDR1 and CDR2 are SGHRS and YFSETQ. Germline trimming cut 4 bases from V and 4 bases from J; bases unmatched to any gene: 8. This chain's CDR3 is CASSRLDRDYNEQFF. CDR3 DNA: TGCGCCAGCAGCCGGCTCGACAGGGATTACAATGAGCAGTTCTTC.

This clonotype came up many times. The V gene is TRBV4-1, the J gene TRBJ2-5; D remains unclear. This CDR3 has 15 residues. The V gene's germline CDR1 is MGHRA and CDR2 YSYEKL. V was clipped by 0 bases and J by 5 bases, with 13 bases between them. CDR3 nucleotides: TGCGCCAGCAGCCAAGACCCCGGAGCGTCCGAGACCCAGTACTTC. It translates to CASSQDPGASETQYF.

This chain uses TRBV20-1 with TRBJ2-7, with 10 bases that match TRBD2. The V and J ends lost 0 bases and 7 bases, in that order; junction bases with no gene match: 9. Germline V lookup: CDR1 DFQATT, CDR2 SNEGSKA (reference sequence). The CDR3 runs 15 residues. The CDR3 here is CSARDFPAGGREQYF. The CDR3 DNA reads TGCAGTGCTAGAGATTTCCCAGCGGGGGGGCGTGAGCAGTACTTC.

The rearrangement uses TRBV11-3 and TRBJ2-4; 9 positions match TRBD2. Losses at the gene ends were 5 bases for V and 1 base for J; bases not matched to a gene: 9. Germline V gene lookup returns CDR1 SGHNT and CDR2 YENEEA. The CDR3 is 17 residues long. The CDR3 DNA reads as TGTGCCAGCAGCCTGGGGACTAGCTCATTTGCCAAAAACATTCAGTACTTC. Its protein is CASSLGTSSFAKNIQYF. Supplemented by reference TRBV11-3 and TRBJ2-4, the full variable domain reads EAGVVQSPRYKIIEKKQPVAFWCNPISGHNTLYWYLQNLGQGPELLIRYENEEAVDDSQLPKDRFSAERLKGVDSTLKIQPAELGDSAVYLCASSLGTSSFAKNIQYFGAGTRLSVL.

The rearrangement links TRBV30 to TRBJ1-4; no firm D call. Germline V lookup: CDR1 GTSNPN, CDR2 SVGIG (reference sequence). The V and J ends lost 1 base and 2 bases respectively, with 11 bases between them. CDR3 size: 15 residues. The CDR3 nucleotides read TGTGCCTGGAGTGCCCAGATAGGCACTAATGAAAAACTGTTTTTT. Translation gives CAWSAQIGTNEKLFF.

The chain is built from TRBV12-3 or TRBV12-4 and TRBJ2-5; TRBD2 agrees at 8 bases. The trim removed 8 bases at V and 1 base at J, leaving 15 bases unmatched. The CDR3 consists of 17 residues. CDR3: CASLNAGGPIPQETQYF. The CDR3 region has the DNA TGTGCCAGCCTTAACGCGGGGGGCCCTATACCCCAAGAGACCCAGTACTTC.

This clonotype turned up a few times. V is TRBV7-3 and J is TRBJ1-5; 8 bases line up with TRBD1. With 4 bases clipped from V and 7 bases from J, the junction kept 3 bases outside the gene matches. The CDR3 is made up of 13 amino acids. The V gene's germline CDR1 is SGHTA and CDR2 FQGTGA. CDR3 sequence reads: CASSSHRGQPQHF. CDR3 nucleotides: TGTGCCAGCAGCTCCCACAGGGGGCAGCCCCAGCATTTT.

This rearrangement joins TRBV6-2 or TRBV6-3 to TRBJ2-1; D possibly uses TRBD1 or TRBD2 (5 bases each). This CDR3 comprises 19 residues. From germline, CDR1 is MNHEY and CDR2 SVGEGT. V was clipped by 2 bases and J by 5 bases, with 25 bases between them. The CDR3 bases are TGTGCCAGCAGTTACGAAGGGGTGCTGAAAGGCCGAGCGGACAATGAGCAGTTCTTC. Its translation: CASSYEGVLKGRADNEQFF.

In its sample, this clonotype was seen many times. The chain combines TRBV20-1 with TRBJ1-2; TRBD1 is a possible D gene (5 bases). The length of the CDR3 is 15 residues. V was pared by 0 bases and J by 8 bases, with 19 bases between. The germline V gene has CDR1 DFQATT and CDR2 SNEGSKA (reference sequence). In nucleotides, the CDR3 is TGCAGTGCTAGAGATCCGGGACCGAGGGGTATGGGCTACACCTTC. This translates into CSARDPGPRGMGYTF.

This clonotype has only a few counts. V and J are TRBV12-3 or TRBV12-4 and TRBJ2-5; 8 nucleotides match TRBD2. The CDR3 runs to 13 residues. Trimming cost V 6 bases and J 5 bases; bases outside gene matches: 5. This CDR3 is CASSGAGVETQYF. The CDR3 DNA follows: TGTGCCAGCAGCGGAGCGGGGGTGGAGACCCAGTACTTC.

This chain links TRBV5-8 with TRBJ2-1; 10 bases are a match to TRBD2. Germline loops: CDR1 SGHTS, CDR2 YDEGEE. Losses at the gene ends were 4 bases for V and 3 bases for J; bases not matched to a gene: 4. CDR3 length: 15 residues. This CDR3 is CASSTGLADYNEQFF. CDR3 DNA: TGTGCCAGCAGCACCGGACTAGCGGACTACAATGAGCAGTTCTTC. Filled out from reference TRBV5-8 and TRBJ2-1, the complete variable domain reads EAGVTQSPTHLIKTRGQQATLRCSPISGHTSVYWYQQALGLGLQFLLWYDEGEERNRGNFPPRFSGRQFPNYSSELNVNALELEDSALYLCASSTGLADYNEQFFGPGTRLTVL.

The rearrangement uses TRBV7-9 and TRBJ2-5; TRBD2 aligns across 9 bases. Germline V gives CDR1 SEHNR, CDR2 FQNEAQ (reference sequence). The CDR3 contains 15 residues. With 8 bases clipped from V and 7 bases from J, the junction kept 14 bases outside the gene matches. CDR3 sequence reads: CASGKRGAQEGTQYF. The CDR3 nucleotides are TGTGCCAGCGGAAAGCGGGGGGCCCAAGAGGGGACCCAGTACTTC.

In its sample, this clonotype was seen a few times. The genes are TRBV9 and TRBJ1-1; no firm D call. V lost 3 bases to trimming and J lost 4 bases, with 10 bases between them. The CDR3 has 13 amino acids. Per the germline V gene, CDR1 is SGDLS and CDR2 is YYNGEE. CDR3 amino acids: CASSGAWATEAFF. CDR3 bases: TGTGCCAGCAGCGGGGCTTGGGCCACTGAAGCTTTCTTT.